One sample yielded the 30 T cell receptor beta chains listed below, sequenced in a study of identical twins. TCRdb analysed the 5' RACE reads with MiXCR anew, one entry per CDR3 protein. This sample has roughly 1,500,000 distinct CDR3 sequences, with around 33% found just once. Sequencing was performed on cord blood. These receptors came from a newborn girl in good health.

This clonotype occurred a few times. The chain joins TRBV5-1 to TRBJ2-5, with D uncertain. Germline V gene data show CDR1 as SGHRS and CDR2 as YFSETQ. The CDR3 runs 14 residues. Between the trimmed V and J ends, which lost 1 base and 5 bases, there was a span of 12 bases. The CDR3 DNA reads TGCGCCAGCAGCTTGATTAGGTGTTGGGAGACCCAGTACTTC. Protein sequence: CASSLIRCWETQYF.

The rearrangement uses TRBV4-2 and TRBJ2-5; either TRBD1 or TRBD2 may fit D (5 bases each). The germline V and J ends were trimmed by 2 bases and 1 base, with 11 bases remaining between them. Germline V gene data show CDR1 as LGHNA and CDR2 as YNFKEQ. This CDR3 region has 15 residues. The CDR3 loop reads CASSQNWGRQETQYF. The CDR3 region has the DNA TGTGCCAGCAGCCAAAATTGGGGACGCCAAGAGACCCAGTACTTC.

A few counts support this clonotype. The chain uses TRBV27 and TRBJ1-2; D is perhaps TRBD1 (5 bases). V dropped 4 bases and J dropped 4 bases, with 13 bases sitting between them. CDR3 length equals 14 residues. From germline, CDR1 is MNHEY and CDR2 SMNVEV (reference sequence). The CDR3 DNA reads as TGTGCCAGCAGTTCCCAGGGATTTGTCTATGGCTACACCTTC. Translating gives CASSSQGFVYGYTF.

This clonotype was observed many times. The chain employs TRBV18 and TRBJ2-7, with a possible D match to TRBD1 (6 bases). Trimming shortened V by 1 base and J by 2 bases, and 18 bases separated the two germline ends. The CDR3 loop spans 17 amino acids. Germline V gene lookup returns CDR1 KGHSH and CDR2 LQKENI. In nucleotides, the CDR3 is TGTGCCAGCTCACCACGCACGCAGACGGACAGTCCCTACGAGCAGTACTTC. Translating it yields CASSPRTQTDSPYEQYF.

This rearrangement joins TRBV5-1 to TRBJ2-7; no firm D call. The CDR3 totals 14 residues. CDR1 is SGHRS and CDR2 is YFSETQ in the germline V gene. V lost 0 bases to trimming and J lost 5 bases, with 12 bases between them. The CDR3 coding sequence is TGCGCCAGCAGCTTGGTGTCAGGAGCAGACGAGCAGTACTTC. Protein sequence: CASSLVSGADEQYF.

The chain employs TRBV28 and TRBJ1-2; D not certain. The CDR3 extends over 12 amino acids. V gave up 7 bases and J gave up 4 bases, with 10 bases separating them. Germline assignment: CDR1 MDHEN and CDR2 SYDVKM. In DNA, the CDR3 is TGTGCCAGCACCCTCGACGGCTATGGCTACACCTTC. This codes for CASTLDGYGYTF.

The sample holds a few counts of this clonotype. The chain couples TRBV4-1 to TRBJ2-1; 15 bases are a match to TRBD2. CDR1 and CDR2 (germline): MGHRA, YSYEKL. CDR3 length: 18 residues. V was pared by 0 bases and J by 2 bases, with 2 bases of the junction left unmatched. The CDR3 here is CASSQDWTSGRAYNEQFF. The CDR3 DNA is TGCGCCAGCAGCCAAGATTGGACTAGCGGGAGGGCCTACAATGAGCAGTTCTTC.

V gene TRBV5-6 combines with J gene TRBJ2-5; possible D gene TRBD2, 6 bases. The CDR3 runs 13 residues. V shed 1 base and J shed 11 bases, with 15 bases lying between them. From germline, CDR1 is SGHDT and CDR2 YYEEEE. The CDR3 protein is CASSLTRVAEQYF. The CDR3 DNA is TGTGCCAGCAGCTTGACTAGGGTAGCGGAGCAGTACTTC.

Remarks on this clonotype: At one end the junction does not follow the germline gene, possibly because of a read error. The chain joins TRBV4-2 to TRBJ2-2, with D perhaps matching TRBD1 (5 bases). Germline CDR1 is LGHNA and CDR2 is YNFKEQ. The CDR3 is made up of 14 amino acids. Written as DNA, the CDR3 is TGTGCCGGCAGCCAAGACAGAAACACCGGGGAGCTGTTTTTT. Its protein product is CAGSQDRNTGELFF.

The V call is TRBV6-6, the J call TRBJ2-1; no firm D call. Matching the DNA end better, TRBJ2-7 makes the J call doubtful. Germline CDR1 and CDR2: MNHNY and SVGAGI (reference sequence). This CDR3 spans 12 amino acids. CDR3 amino acids: CASSLDVPEQYF. In nucleotides, the CDR3 is TGTGCCAGCAGCTTAGACGTGCCAGAGCAGTACTTC.

In the case of this clonotype: Sequence at one end of the junction differs from germline and may be a read error. The chain links TRBV5-6 to TRBJ2-3, with a possible D match to TRBD2 (5 bases). Germline V lookup: CDR1 SGHDT, CDR2 YYEEEE. This CDR3 spans 14 amino acids. The CDR3 reads CTSSLLEGTDTQYF. CDR3 bases: TGTACCAGCAGCTTACTAGAGGGCACAGATACGCAGTATTTT.

The chain recombines TRBV14 with TRBJ2-7; 7 nucleotides match TRBD2. The J segment lost 4 bases and the V segment lost 0 bases, leaving 15 bases of the junction unmatched. Germline loops: CDR1 SGHDN, CDR2 FVKESK. The length of the CDR3 is 18 residues. CDR3 in DNA: TGTGCCAGCAGCCAAGATAGGGATTGGACTAGTACGCCATACGAGCAGTACTTC. Its translation is CASSQDRDWTSTPYEQYF.

The chain links TRBV29-1 to TRBJ2-3; 14 bases fit TRBD2. V trimming: 7 bases; J trimming: 0 bases; junction bases outside the gene matches: 6. This CDR3 is 16 amino acids long. Germline V gene data show CDR1 as SQVTM and CDR2 as ANQGSEA. The CDR3 DNA is TGCAGCGCCATGGGACTAGCGGGAGTTAGCACAGATACGCAGTATTTT. Amino acid sequence: CSAMGLAGVSTDTQYF.

Written as DNA, the CDR3 is TGCAGTGCTAGAGCTAGCCCGGGACAGGGAGCCTACGAGCAGTACTTC. Amino acids: CSARASPGQGAYEQYF. The genes are TRBV20-1 and TRBJ2-7, with TRBD1 matching over 9 bases. CDR1 is DFQATT and CDR2 is SNEGSKA in the germline V gene (reference sequence). J was trimmed by 2 bases and V by 1 base; bases with no gene match: 9. The length of the CDR3 is 16 residues.

V and J are TRBV7-2 and TRBJ2-2; 10 bases agree with TRBD2. The CDR3 is 15 amino acids. In germline, CDR1 is SGHTA, CDR2 FQGNSA. V lost 6 bases to trimming and J lost 7 bases; unmatched junction nucleotides: 8. The chain's CDR3 is CASRRTGTSVGELFF. CDR3 in DNA: TGTGCCAGCAGACGTACCGGGACTAGCGTCGGGGAGCTGTTTTTT.

The chain couples TRBV5-6 to TRBJ1-2; TRBD1 aligns across 7 bases. The CDR3 covers 16 residues. The ends lost 4 bases at V and 0 bases at J; junction bases unmatched: 9. CDR1 and CDR2 (germline): SGHDT, YYEEEE. The chain's CDR3 is CASSPFDRDTNYGYTF. The CDR3 nucleotides read TGTGCCAGCAGCCCCTTCGACAGGGACACTAACTATGGCTACACCTTC.

The genes are TRBV20-1 and TRBJ2-1; 8 bases match TRBD1. The germline gives CDR1 DFQATT, CDR2 SNEGSKA (reference sequence). With V trimmed by 5 bases and J by 12 bases, 0 bases remained unmatched. The CDR3 runs to 9 residues. CDR3 loop: CSAGQGQFF. The CDR3 DNA sequence: TGCAGTGCTGGACAGGGGCAGTTCTTC.

The chain combines TRBV12-3 or TRBV12-4 with TRBJ2-5; 9 positions match TRBD2. The J segment lost 6 bases and the V segment lost 3 bases, leaving 8 bases of the junction unmatched. The CDR3 loop spans 15 amino acids. The CDR3 here is CASSLRGGREKTQYF. CDR3 nucleotide sequence: TGTGCCAGCAGTTTGCGGGGGGGAAGAGAAAAGACCCAGTACTTC.

The V call is TRBV28, the J call TRBJ2-5, with D unresolved. This CDR3 has 14 residues. Per germline, CDR1 MDHEN and CDR2 SYDVKM. Trimming took 5 bases from V and 11 from J, leaving 21 bases between them. This chain's CDR3 is CASSQSMGYNEQYF. DNA for the CDR3: TGTGCCAGCAGTCAATCGATGGGTTACAATGAGCAGTACTTC.

There are a few counts of this clonotype. The V call is TRBV3-1, the J call TRBJ2-1; D ambiguous. The closer fit of TRBJ2-7 to the DNA end suggests the J call may be wrong. There are 14 residues in the CDR3. CDR1 is LGHDT, CDR2 YNNKEL, per germline (reference sequence). DNA for the CDR3: TGTGCCAGCAGCCAAGAGCCCCTCCTTAATGAGCAGTACTTC. Translation gives CASSQEPLLNEQYF.

The chain is built from TRBV20-1 and TRBJ2-7; 9 bases are shared with TRBD1. V lost 5 bases to trimming and J lost 2 bases; unmatched junction nucleotides: 1. Germline V gene lookup returns CDR1 DFQATT and CDR2 SNEGSKA (reference sequence). The CDR3 runs 12 residues. The CDR3 is CSAYRGPYEQYF. In DNA form, the CDR3 reads TGCAGTGCTTACAGGGGGCCCTACGAGCAGTACTTC.

This clonotype was detected ten times or more. Relative to the germline gene, one junction end is altered; a read error may explain this. The J gene is TRBJ2-4, the V gene TRBV5-1; 7 bases fit TRBD1. CDR3 length: 14 amino acids. Germline V gene lookup returns CDR1 SGHRS and CDR2 YFSETQ. CDR3 in amino acids: CASSLSGGKNIQYF. The CDR3 nucleotides read TGTGCCAGCAGTTTATCAGGGGGCAAAAACATTCAGTACTTC.

In this sample, this clonotype turned up a few times. The chain recombines TRBV7-7 with TRBJ2-3; 9 bases are shared with TRBD2. The CDR3 is 16 amino acids. J was trimmed by 1 base and V by 4 bases; bases with no gene match: 6. Germline V lookup: CDR1 SSHAT, CDR2 FNYEAQ (reference sequence). In nucleotides, the CDR3 is TGTGCCAGCAGCTCCTATAGCGGGGGCGGCACAGATACGCAGTATTTT. Protein sequence: CASSSYSGGGTDTQYF.

This clonotype was detected a few times. The chain employs TRBV5-1 and TRBJ2-7; 8 bases are shared with TRBD2. V dropped 3 bases and J dropped 0; count of bases not matched to a gene: 11. The CDR3 spans 17 residues. The germline CDR1 and CDR2 sequences are SGHRS and YFSETQ. DNA for the CDR3: TGCGCCAGCAGCTCTCCCAATAGCGGGATGTTCTCCTACGAGCAGTACTTC. It specifies CASSSPNSGMFSYEQYF.

The CDR3 spells CASSFETSVEQYF. The CDR3 DNA sequence: TGTGCCAGCAGCTTTGAGACTAGCGTGGAGCAGTACTTC. The V and J genes are TRBV7-2 and TRBJ2-7; 8 bases line up with TRBD2. Trimming took 3 bases from V and 7 from J; bases not matched to a gene: 5. This CDR3 spans 13 amino acids. Germline CDR1 and CDR2: SGHTA and FQGNSA.

The chain has TRBV11-3 and TRBJ2-4; the match to TRBD1 covers 7 bases. The V segment lost 0 bases and the J segment 15 bases; nucleotides outside the gene matches: 23. Germline CDR1 reads SGHNT; CDR2 reads YENEEA. This CDR3 spans 18 amino acids. The CDR3 spells CASSLDPSRQGCLYERYF. The CDR3, as DNA: TGTGCCAGCAGCTTAGATCCCTCTCGACAGGGCTGTCTTTACGAGCGGTACTTC.

The table lists this clonotype with a few counts. The chain is built from TRBV12-3 or TRBV12-4 and TRBJ2-5; the D gene is possibly TRBD1 (6 bases). V was pared by 4 bases and J by 4 bases, with 13 bases between. This CDR3 has 14 residues. CDR3 coding DNA: TGTGCCAGCAGTTCTCTACAGGGCATAGAGACCCAGTACTTC. Translation gives CASSSLQGIETQYF.

The genes are TRBV10-3 and TRBJ1-1; tentative D call: TRBD1 (6 bases). Trimming pared 0 bases from V and 7 bases from J, leaving 15 bases between. The CDR3 has 15 residues. Germline CDR1 reads ENHRY; CDR2 reads SYGVKD. As DNA, the CDR3 is TGTGCCATCAGTGAGTCTGGAAGGGGGTTGGGTGAAGCTTTCTTT. Its protein product is CAISESGRGLGEAFF.

This clonotype appeared a few times. This sequence joins TRBV20-1 and TRBJ2-4, with TRBD2 matching 9 bases. Losses at the gene ends were 0 bases for V and 5 bases for J; bases not matched to a gene: 14. The CDR3 sequence is 18 residues long. Looked up from germline, CDR1 is DFQATT and CDR2 is SNEGSKA (reference sequence). The CDR3 loop is CSARDRRPLLAGQNIQYF. DNA for the CDR3: TGCAGTGCTAGAGACCGCCGCCCCCTACTAGCGGGTCAAAACATTCAGTACTTC.

This clonotype has only a few counts. CDR3 amino acids: CSGLSHYEQYF. CDR3 nucleotides: TGCAGCGGACTATCCCACTACGAGCAGTACTTC. The genes are TRBV20-1 and TRBJ2-7, with D possibly being TRBD2 (6 bases). The CDR3 consists of 11 residues. From germline, CDR1 is DFQATT and CDR2 SNEGSKA (reference sequence).